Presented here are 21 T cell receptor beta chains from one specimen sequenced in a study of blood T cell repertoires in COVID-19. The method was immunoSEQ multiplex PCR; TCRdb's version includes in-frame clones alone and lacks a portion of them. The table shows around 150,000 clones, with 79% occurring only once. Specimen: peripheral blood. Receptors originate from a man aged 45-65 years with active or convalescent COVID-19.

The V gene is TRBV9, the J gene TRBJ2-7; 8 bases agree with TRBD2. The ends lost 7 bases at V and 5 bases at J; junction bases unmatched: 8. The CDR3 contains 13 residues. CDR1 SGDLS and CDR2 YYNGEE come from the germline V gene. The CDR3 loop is CASARGAGDEQYF. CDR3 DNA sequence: TGTGCCAGCGCCCGCGGAGCGGGAGACGAGCAGTACTTC. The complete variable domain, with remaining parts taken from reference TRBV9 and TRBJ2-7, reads DSGVTQTPKHLITATGQRVTLRCSPRSGDLSVYWYQQSLDQGLQFLIQYYNGEERAKGNILERFSAQQFPDLHSELNLSSLELGDSALYFCASARGAGDEQYFGPGTRLTVT.

The CDR3 sequence: CASTNSGTGGEKLFF. The DNA for the CDR3 is TGTGCCAGCACCAACTCCGGGACAGGGGGCGAAAAACTGTTTTTT. The chain recombines TRBV28 with TRBJ1-4; 12 nucleotides line up with TRBD1. Trimming cost V 7 bases and J 8 bases; bases outside gene matches: 8. Per germline, CDR1 MDHEN and CDR2 SYDVKM. CDR3 length equals 15 residues.

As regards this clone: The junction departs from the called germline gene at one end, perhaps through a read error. CDR3 sequence reads: CASSPRGTSGISDF. The CDR3 DNA is TGTGCCAGCAGCCCGAGAGGGACTAGCGGGATTTCGGACTTC. V usage is TRBV11-1 and J usage is TRBJ2-7, with 13 bases lining up with TRBD2. CDR3 length: 14 residues. The V gene's germline CDR1 is SGHAT and CDR2 FQDESV (reference sequence). Complete variable domain (other parts from reference TRBV11-1 and TRBJ2-7): EAEVAQSPRYKITEKSQAVAFWCDPISGHATLYWYRQILGQGPELLVQFQDESVVDDSQLPKDRFSAERLKGVDSTLKIQPAELGDSAMYLCASSPRGTSGISDFGPGTRLTVT.

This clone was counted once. The CDR3 DNA reads as TGTGCCAGCAGCTTAGAGGCTAGCGGGAGGGCCGATGAGCAGTTCTTC. Translated, it gives CASSLEASGRADEQFF. The chain links TRBV7-9 to TRBJ2-1; TRBD2 aligns across 12 bases. Germline V lookup: CDR1 SEHNR, CDR2 FQNEAQ (reference sequence). The V gene end was trimmed by 1 base and the J gene end by 8 bases; junction bases not matched to a gene: 6. The CDR3 runs to 16 residues.

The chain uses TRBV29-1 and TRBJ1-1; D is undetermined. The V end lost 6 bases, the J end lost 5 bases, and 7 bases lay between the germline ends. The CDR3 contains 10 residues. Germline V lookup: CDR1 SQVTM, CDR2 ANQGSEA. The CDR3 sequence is CSVQRTEAFF. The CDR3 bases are TGCAGCGTACAGCGGACTGAAGCTTTCTTT. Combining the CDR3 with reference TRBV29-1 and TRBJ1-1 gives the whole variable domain SAVISQKPSRDICQRGTSLTIQCQVDSQVTMMFWYRQQPGQSLTLIATANQGSEATYESGFVIDKFPISRPNLTFSTLTVSNMSPEDSSIYLCSVQRTEAFFGQGTRLTVV.

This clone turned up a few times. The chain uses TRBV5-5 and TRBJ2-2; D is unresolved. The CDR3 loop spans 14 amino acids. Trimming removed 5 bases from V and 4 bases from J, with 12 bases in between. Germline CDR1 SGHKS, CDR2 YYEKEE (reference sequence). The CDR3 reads CASSRGDTTGELFF. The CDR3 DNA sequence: TGTGCCAGCAGTCGTGGAGATACCACCGGGGAGCTGTTTTTT.

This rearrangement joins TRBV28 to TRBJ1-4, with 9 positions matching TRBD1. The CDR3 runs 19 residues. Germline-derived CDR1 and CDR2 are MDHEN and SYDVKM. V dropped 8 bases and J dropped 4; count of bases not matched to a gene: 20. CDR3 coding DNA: TGTGCCAGCCCCCCCGGACAGGGGCAAGGGCAGGGTATTAATGAAAAACTGTTTTTT. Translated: CASPPGQGQGQGINEKLFF.

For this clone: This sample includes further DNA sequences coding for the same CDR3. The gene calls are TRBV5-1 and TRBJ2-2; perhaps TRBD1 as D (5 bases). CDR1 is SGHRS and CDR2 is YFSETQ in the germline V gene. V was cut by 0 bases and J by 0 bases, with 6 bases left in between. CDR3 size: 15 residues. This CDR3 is CASSLAGTNTGELFF. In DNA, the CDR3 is TGCGCCAGCAGCTTGGCAGGGACGAACACCGGGGAGCTGTTTTTT.

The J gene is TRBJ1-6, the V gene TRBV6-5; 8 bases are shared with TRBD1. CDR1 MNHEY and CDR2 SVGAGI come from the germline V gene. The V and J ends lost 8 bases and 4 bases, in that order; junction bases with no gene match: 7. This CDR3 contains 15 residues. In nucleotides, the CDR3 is TGTGCCAGCCATGAAACAGGGGGATATAATTCACCCCTCCACTTT. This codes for CASHETGGYNSPLHF.

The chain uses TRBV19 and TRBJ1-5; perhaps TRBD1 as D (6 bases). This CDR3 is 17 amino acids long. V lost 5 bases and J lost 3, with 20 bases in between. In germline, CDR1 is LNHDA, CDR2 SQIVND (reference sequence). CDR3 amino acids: CASSLRGGPFSNQPQHF. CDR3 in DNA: TGTGCCAGTAGTTTGAGAGGGGGTCCGTTTTCCAATCAGCCCCAGCATTTT.

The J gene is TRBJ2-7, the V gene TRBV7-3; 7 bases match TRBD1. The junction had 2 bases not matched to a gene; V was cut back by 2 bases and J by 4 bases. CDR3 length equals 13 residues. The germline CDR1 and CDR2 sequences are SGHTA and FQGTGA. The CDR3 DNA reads TGTGCCAGCAGCTTAGAACAGGGGTACGAGCAGTACTTC. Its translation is CASSLEQGYEQYF.

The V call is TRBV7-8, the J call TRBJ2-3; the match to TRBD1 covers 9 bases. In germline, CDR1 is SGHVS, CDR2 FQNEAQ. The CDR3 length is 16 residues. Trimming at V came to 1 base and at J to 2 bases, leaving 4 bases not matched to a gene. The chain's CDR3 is CASSLVTGGHTDTQYF. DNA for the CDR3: TGTGCCAGCAGCTTAGTAACAGGGGGCCACACAGATACGCAGTATTTT.

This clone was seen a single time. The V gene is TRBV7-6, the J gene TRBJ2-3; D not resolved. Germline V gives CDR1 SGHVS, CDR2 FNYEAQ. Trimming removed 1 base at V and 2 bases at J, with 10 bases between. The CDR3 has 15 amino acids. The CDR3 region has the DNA TGTGCCAGCAGCTTAGGTCGGGTACCCACAGATACGCAGTATTTT. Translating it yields CASSLGRVPTDTQYF. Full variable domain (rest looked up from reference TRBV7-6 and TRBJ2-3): GAGVSQSPRYKVTKRGQDVALRCDPISGHVSLYWYRQALGQGPEFLTYFNYEAQQDKSGLPNDRFSAERPEGSISTLTIQRTEQRDSAMYRCASSLGRVPTDTQYFGPGTRLTVL.

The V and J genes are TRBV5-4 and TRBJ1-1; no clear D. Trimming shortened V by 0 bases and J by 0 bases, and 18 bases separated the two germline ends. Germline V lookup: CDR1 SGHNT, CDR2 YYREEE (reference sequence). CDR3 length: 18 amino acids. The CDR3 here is CASSLAGGRVFMNTEAFF. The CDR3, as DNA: TGTGCCAGCAGCTTGGCCGGAGGGCGAGTGTTCATGAACACTGAAGCTTTCTTT.

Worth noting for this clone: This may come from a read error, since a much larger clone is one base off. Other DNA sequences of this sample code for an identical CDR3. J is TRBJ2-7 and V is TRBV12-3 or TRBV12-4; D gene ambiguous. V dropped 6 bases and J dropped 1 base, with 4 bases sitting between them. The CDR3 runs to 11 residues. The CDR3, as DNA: TGTGCCAGCAGCCCTTCCTACGAGCAGTACTTC. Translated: CASSPSYEQYF.

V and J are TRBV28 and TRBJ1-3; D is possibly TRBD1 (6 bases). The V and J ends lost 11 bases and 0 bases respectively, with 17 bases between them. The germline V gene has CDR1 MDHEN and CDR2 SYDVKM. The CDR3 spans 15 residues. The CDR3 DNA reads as TGTGCCTCAGATCAGGGGCCGAGCTCTGGAAACACCATATATTTT. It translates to CASDQGPSSGNTIYF.

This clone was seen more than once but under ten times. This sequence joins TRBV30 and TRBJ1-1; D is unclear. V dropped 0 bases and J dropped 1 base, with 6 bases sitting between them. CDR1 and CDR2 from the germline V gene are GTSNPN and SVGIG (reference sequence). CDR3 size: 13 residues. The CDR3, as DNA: TGTGCCTGGAGTGTAACATCGAACACTGAAGCTTTCTTT. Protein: CAWSVTSNTEAFF.

CDR3 sequence: CASSYVANEQYF. In nucleotides, the CDR3 is TGTGCCAGCAGTTACGTAGCAAACGAGCAGTACTTC. The chain links TRBV6-2 or TRBV6-3 to TRBJ2-7; D ambiguous. V lost 2 bases, J lost 5 bases, and 7 bases lay in between. The CDR3 contains 12 residues. The V gene's germline CDR1 is MNHEY and CDR2 SVGEGT.

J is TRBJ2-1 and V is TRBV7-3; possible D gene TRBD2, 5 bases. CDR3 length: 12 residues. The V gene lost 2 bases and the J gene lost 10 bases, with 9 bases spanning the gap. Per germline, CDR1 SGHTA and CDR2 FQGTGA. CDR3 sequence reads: CASSLQTGEQFF. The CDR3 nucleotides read TGTGCCAGCAGCTTACAAACGGGGGAGCAGTTCTTC.

The CDR3 sequence is CASSFGGEQFF. The CDR3 DNA is TGTGCCAGCAGCTTCGGGGGTGAGCAGTTCTTC. The V and J genes are TRBV11-3 and TRBJ2-1; a weak D match, TRBD2 (6 bases). The CDR3 length is 11 residues. V was clipped by 3 bases and J by 9 bases, with 6 bases between them. The V gene's germline CDR1 is SGHNT and CDR2 YENEEA.

CDR3 nucleotide sequence: TGTGCCACCAGTGGGGCAGGGGGGAACACTGAAGCTTTCTTT. This gives the protein CATSGAGGNTEAFF. V and J are TRBV24-1 and TRBJ1-1; 7 bases match TRBD1. The CDR3 contains 14 residues. Per germline, CDR1 KGHDR and CDR2 SFDVKD. The V and J ends lost 5 bases and 1 base, in that order; junction bases with no gene match: 3.